This paragraph covers one T cell receptor (beta chain) sequence. The CDR3 consists of 15 residues. In germline, CDR1 is SGHRS, CDR2 YFSETQ. V lost 5 bases and J lost 1; bases outside the gene matches: 7. Authors' methods: Reference gene primer amplification in the assay estimated nucleated cell counts. Data came from immunoSEQ multiplex PCR; TCRdb stores just in-frame clones and leaves some out. V and J calls and clone size are copied from that table; D and trimming were computed from the DNA. The sample has about 200,000 clones; more than 75% are singletons. This sample is drawn from a study of blood T cell repertoires in COVID-19. Study overall: Sites across the United States, Italy and Spain contributed samples from acute and convalescent COVID-19.

The clonotype originates from a man aged 50-60 years with acute or convalescent COVID-19. The rearrangement uses TRBV5-1 and TRBJ2-7; 9 nucleotides align to TRBD1. Source material: peripheral blood. The CDR3 protein is CASSWGDRDSYEQYF. The CDR3 DNA follows: TGCGCCAGCAGTTGGGGGGACAGGGATTCCTACGAGCAGTACTTC.